The 29 T cell receptor beta chains below all came from one sample that was sequenced in a study of T cells after yellow fever vaccination. TCRdb called the 5' RACE reads again in MiXCR, with one record for every CDR3 protein. The sample shows some 350,000 distinct CDR3 sequences, about 4% of them seen only once. The sequencing used PBMCs, collected 5 days after the yellow fever booster vaccination. Receptors were obtained from a man aged 18 to 30 who received the YFV17D yellow fever vaccine.

This clonotype occurred a few times. The V call is TRBV5-1, the J call TRBJ1-2, with a tentative D call TRBD1 (5 bases). Deletions cut 7 bases from V and 8 bases from J, with 15 bases between. This CDR3 contains 12 residues. Germline-derived CDR1 and CDR2 are SGHRS and YFSETQ. The CDR3 sequence: CASAGGKGGYTF. In DNA form, the CDR3 reads TGCGCCAGCGCTGGGGGGAAGGGAGGCTACACCTTC.

A few counts support this clonotype. The chain recombines TRBV5-1 with TRBJ2-5; D is ambiguous. Germline V gene data show CDR1 as SGHRS and CDR2 as YFSETQ. V dropped 7 bases and J dropped 5 bases, with 18 bases sitting between them. This CDR3 is built from 14 residues. As DNA, the CDR3 is TGCGCCAGCTCCGACACTCCGATGGGTGAGACCCAGTACTTC. Its protein is CASSDTPMGETQYF. Supplemented by reference TRBV5-1 and TRBJ2-5, the full variable domain reads KAGVTQTPRYLIKTRGQQVTLSCSPISGHRSVSWYQQTPGQGLQFLFEYFSETQRNKGNFPGRFSGRQFSNSRSEMNVSTLELGDSALYLCASSDTPMGETQYFGPGTRLLVL.

The V call is TRBV25-1, the J call TRBJ2-5; 7 nucleotides match TRBD2. Per the germline V gene, CDR1 is MGHDK and CDR2 is SYGVNS. With 1 base clipped from V and 4 bases from J, the junction kept 6 bases outside the gene matches. CDR3 length: 15 residues. The CDR3 region has the DNA TGTGCCAGCAGTGAATCCCTCCAGCGGGGAGAGACCCAGTACTTC. Protein product: CASSESLQRGETQYF. Full variable domain (missing parts from reference TRBV25-1 and TRBJ2-5): EADIYQTPRYLVIGTGKKITLECSQTMGHDKMYWYQQDPGMELHLIHYSYGVNSTEKGDLSSESTVSRIRTEHFPLTLESARPSHTSQYLCASSESLQRGETQYFGPGTRLLVL.

This clonotype was picked up a small number of times. The rearrangement uses TRBV7-8 and TRBJ2-1, with unresolved D. Germline V gene sequence: CDR1 SGHVS, CDR2 FQNEAQ. The V end was cut by 1 base, the J end by 0 bases, with 7 bases between. CDR3 length equals 15 residues. CDR3: CASSLDRSSYNEQFF. The CDR3 DNA reads TGTGCCAGCAGCTTAGATCGGAGCTCCTACAATGAGCAGTTCTTC. Full variable domain (missing parts from reference TRBV7-8 and TRBJ2-1): GAGVSQSPRYKVAKRGQDVALRCDPISGHVSLFWYQQALGQGPEFLTYFQNEAQLDKSGLPSDRFFAERPEGSVSTLKIQRTQQEDSAVYLCASSLDRSSYNEQFFGPGTRLTVL.

This clonotype was observed a handful of times. The chain couples TRBV3-1 to TRBJ1-6; tentatively, D is TRBD1 (5 bases). The CDR3 runs to 15 residues. Trimming pared 2 bases from V and 8 bases from J, leaving 13 bases between. The germline V gene encodes CDR1 LGHDT and CDR2 YNNKEL (reference sequence). For the CDR3, the DNA is TGTGCCAGCAGCCAAAACGGGGGGGGTGATTCACCCCTCCACTTT. It encodes CASSQNGGGDSPLHF.

This clonotype was detected ten times or more. The chain is built from TRBV25-1 and TRBJ2-2, with TRBD1 as a possible D gene (5 bases). The CDR3 sequence is 14 residues long. Looked up from germline, CDR1 is MGHDK and CDR2 is SYGVNS. V gave up 2 bases and J gave up 7 bases, with 11 bases separating them. Here the CDR3 DNA reads TGTGCCAGCAGTGAAAGTGGGGCCGTCGGGGAGCTGTTTTTT. The encoded protein is CASSESGAVGELFF. The full variable domain, its missing parts supplied by reference TRBV25-1 and TRBJ2-2, is EADIYQTPRYLVIGTGKKITLECSQTMGHDKMYWYQQDPGMELHLIHYSYGVNSTEKGDLSSESTVSRIRTEHFPLTLESARPSHTSQYLCASSESGAVGELFFGEGSRLTVL.

The sample holds a few counts of this clonotype. CDR3 loop: CASSFDRGSYGYTF. The CDR3 DNA reads TGCGCCAGCAGCTTCGACAGGGGTAGCTATGGCTACACCTTC. This chain connects TRBV4-3 to TRBJ1-2, with 8 bases that match TRBD1. The V gene end was trimmed by 5 bases and the J gene end by 4 bases; junction bases not matched to a gene: 6. Germline V gene sequence: CDR1 LGHNA, CDR2 YSLEER. The CDR3 is 14 residues long.

This clonotype was picked up a small number of times. The chain uses TRBV7-8 and TRBJ2-3; 11 nucleotides agree with TRBD1. Germline-derived CDR1 and CDR2 are SGHVS and FQNEAQ. The V and J ends lost 4 bases and 5 bases, in that order; junction bases with no gene match: 8. The CDR3 extends over 16 amino acids. The CDR3 bases are TGTGCCAGCAGCTCTTCCACCGGGACAGGGGGAGATACGCAGTATTTT. Amino acids: CASSSSTGTGGDTQYF.

This clonotype was seen more than once but under ten times. The gene calls are TRBV5-1 and TRBJ2-2; D is uncertain. The CDR3 length is 15 residues. Trimming left V 1 base short and J 1 base short, with 8 bases between. Germline V gene data show CDR1 as SGHRS and CDR2 as YFSETQ. CDR3 region: CASSLMDGNTGELFF. Here the CDR3 DNA reads TGCGCCAGCAGCTTGATGGACGGGAACACCGGGGAGCTGTTTTTT.

This sequence joins TRBV27 and TRBJ1-2; tentatively, D is TRBD1 (5 bases). The CDR3 is 15 amino acids. Per germline, CDR1 MNHEY and CDR2 SMNVEV (reference sequence). The V end lost 6 bases, the J end lost 4 bases, and 18 bases lay between the germline ends. In nucleotides, the CDR3 is TGTGCCAGCAGCCCTACGCGGGGGTGGGTCTATGGCTACACCTTC. It yields the protein CASSPTRGWVYGYTF.

In this sample, this clonotype turned up many times. The chain joins TRBV4-3 to TRBJ2-5; weak D call: TRBD1 (6 bases). Germline CDR1 reads LGHNA; CDR2 reads YSLEER. V was shortened by 3 bases and J by 0 bases, with 8 bases between the two germline ends. The CDR3 spans 14 residues. CDR3 coding DNA: TGCGCCAGCAGCCAGGGGACATACCAAGAGACCCAGTACTTC. It is translated as CASSQGTYQETQYF.

About this clonotype: This could be a read error, since a much larger clone is one nucleotide away. V gene TRBV7-9 combines with J gene TRBJ1-2; possible D gene TRBD1, 5 bases. CDR3 length: 13 amino acids. The ends were cut back, 4 bases at V and 2 bases at J, with 8 bases in the middle. Per germline, CDR1 SEHNR and CDR2 FQNEAQ (reference sequence). CDR3 in amino acids: CASSSTENYGYTF. CDR3 coding DNA: TGTGCCAGCAGCTCGACAGAAAACTATGGCTACACCTTC. Full variable domain (rest looked up from reference TRBV7-9 and TRBJ1-2): DTGVSQNPRHKITKRGQNVTFRCDPISEHNRLYWYRQTLGQGPEFLTYFQNEAQLEKSRLLSDRFSAERPKGSFSTLEIQRTEQGDSAMYLCASSSTENYGYTFGSGTRLTVV.

This clonotype was counted only a few times. The chain carries TRBV20-1 and TRBJ2-4, with D possibly matching TRBD2 (6 bases). The CDR3 length is 14 residues. The germline V and J ends were trimmed by 1 base and 9 bases, with 16 bases remaining between them. Germline CDR1 reads DFQATT; CDR2 reads SNEGSKA (reference sequence). CDR3: CSARVSGVRSIQYF. For the CDR3, the DNA is TGCAGTGCTAGAGTATCGGGGGTCAGGAGCATTCAGTACTTC.

This clonotype was seen at least ten times. The V call is TRBV7-8, the J call TRBJ1-4; D uncertain. This CDR3 is built from 15 residues. V was cut by 5 bases and J by 7 bases, with 17 bases left in between. Germline V gene data show CDR1 as SGHVS and CDR2 as FQNEAQ. In DNA form, the CDR3 reads TGTGCCAGCAGCCTAGGTGGGCGCGGCGCTGAAAAACTGTTTTTT. Amino acid sequence: CASSLGGRGAEKLFF.

This clonotype appeared a few times. The J gene is TRBJ2-1, the V gene TRBV29-1; D gene ambiguous. Per the germline V gene, CDR1 is SQVTM and CDR2 is ANQGSEA. The V and J ends lost 4 bases and 6 bases respectively, with 19 bases between them. The CDR3 contains 15 residues. The CDR3 DNA reads as TGCAGCGTTGTCGCTCCCTGGGGATTGGGCAATGAGCAGTTCTTC. This encodes CSVVAPWGLGNEQFF.

In its sample, this clonotype was seen a few times. The gene calls are TRBV2 and TRBJ2-3; TRBD2 matches 10 bases. The CDR3 has 17 residues. The J segment lost 0 bases and the V segment lost 6 bases, leaving 9 bases of the junction unmatched. Germline loops: CDR1 SNHLY, CDR2 FYNNEI. The CDR3 region is CASSPVAGGTSTDTQYF. The CDR3 bases are TGTGCCAGCAGCCCGGTAGCGGGGGGTACTAGCACAGATACGCAGTATTTT.

The V call is TRBV29-1, the J call TRBJ1-1; D is uncertain. CDR1 is SQVTM and CDR2 is ANQGSEA in the germline V gene. Between the trimmed V and J ends, which lost 4 bases and 1 base, there was a span of 13 bases. This CDR3 is built from 14 residues. CDR3 sequence: CSVVLIARNTEAFF. The CDR3 DNA is TGCAGCGTTGTTTTGATCGCAAGGAACACTGAAGCTTTCTTT.

This clonotype was detected ten times or more. The chain joins TRBV11-2 to TRBJ1-2; 8 positions agree with TRBD1. V lost 4 bases and J lost 2; bases outside the gene matches: 3. Germline V gene data show CDR1 as SGHAT and CDR2 as FQNNGV. This CDR3 has 14 residues. The CDR3 is CASSSDRVNYGYTF. The DNA for the CDR3 is TGTGCCAGCAGCTCGGACAGGGTGAACTATGGCTACACCTTC. The entire variable domain, with the rest obtained from reference TRBV11-2 and TRBJ1-2, is as follows: EAGVAQSPRYKIIEKRQSVAFWCNPISGHATLYWYQQILGQGPKLLIQFQNNGVVDDSQLPKDRFSAERLKGVDSTLKIQPAKLEDSAVYLCASSSDRVNYGYTFGSGTRLTVV.

This clonotype was recorded a few times. The chain links TRBV12-3 or TRBV12-4 to TRBJ2-7, with 8 nucleotides matching TRBD1. V shed 0 bases, J shed 6 bases, and the junction held 4 bases outside the gene matches. There are 14 residues in the CDR3. For the CDR3, the DNA is TGTGCCAGCAGTTTAGCCAGGGGGCGGTCCGAGCAGTACTTC. The encoded protein is CASSLARGRSEQYF.

The chain couples TRBV30 to TRBJ1-5; D is ambiguous. This CDR3 has 13 amino acids. Trimming removed 0 bases at V and 7 bases at J, with 10 bases between. Germline CDR1 reads GTSNPN; CDR2 reads SVGIG (reference sequence). CDR3 sequence (DNA): TGTGCCTGGAGTGTGGAGTTTGGGCAGCCCCAGCATTTT. This sequence encodes CAWSVEFGQPQHF.

This clonotype has a count of ten or more. The rearrangement uses TRBV7-8 and TRBJ2-5, with D tentatively TRBD1 (5 bases). CDR1 and CDR2 (germline): SGHVS, FQNEAQ. V gave up 7 bases and J gave up 0 bases, with 18 bases separating them. The CDR3 runs to 16 residues. CDR3 amino acids: CASNWRSGRYQETQYF. For the CDR3, the DNA is TGTGCCAGCAATTGGCGGTCAGGGCGGTACCAAGAGACCCAGTACTTC.

In this sample, this clonotype turned up many times. V and J are TRBV20-1 and TRBJ2-3; TRBD2 agrees at 7 bases. The J segment lost 3 bases and the V segment lost 0 bases, leaving 6 bases of the junction unmatched. Germline V lookup: CDR1 DFQATT, CDR2 SNEGSKA (reference sequence). The CDR3 consists of 15 residues. The CDR3 sequence: CSARDPSGETDTQYF. CDR3 bases: TGCAGTGCTAGAGACCCGAGCGGGGAGACAGATACGCAGTATTTT.

The table lists this clonotype with a few counts. The J gene is TRBJ2-5, the V gene TRBV11-1; the D gene could be TRBD1 or TRBD2 (6 bases each). CDR3 length: 16 amino acids. The germline V and J ends were trimmed by 5 bases and 5 bases, with 21 bases remaining between them. Germline values: CDR1 SGHAT, CDR2 FQDESV (reference sequence). The CDR3 loop is CASSVGGGLFYETQYF. The CDR3 DNA reads as TGTGCCAGCAGCGTTGGTGGGGGGCTATTTTATGAGACCCAGTACTTC.

This clonotype was recorded many times. The chain combines TRBV5-1 with TRBJ1-5, with 9 positions matching TRBD1. Germline V lookup: CDR1 SGHRS, CDR2 YFSETQ. The CDR3 has 18 amino acids. V was clipped by 5 bases and J by 0 bases; unmatched bases: 12. The CDR3 DNA is TGCGCCAGCAGTCCCAGGGGACAGGGTGAGGATAGCAATCAGCCCCAGCATTTT. Its translation: CASSPRGQGEDSNQPQHF. Supplemented by reference TRBV5-1 and TRBJ1-5, the full variable domain reads KAGVTQTPRYLIKTRGQQVTLSCSPISGHRSVSWYQQTPGQGLQFLFEYFSETQRNKGNFPGRFSGRQFSNSRSEMNVSTLELGDSALYLCASSPRGQGEDSNQPQHFGDGTRLSIL.

CDR3 region: CSAKQGAGELFF. The DNA for the CDR3 is TGCAGTGCTAAGCAAGGTGCCGGGGAGCTGTTTTTT. V usage is TRBV20-1 and J usage is TRBJ2-2; D remains ambiguous. The CDR3 is 12 amino acids. V lost 4 bases and J lost 6, with 9 bases in between. The V gene's germline CDR1 is DFQATT and CDR2 SNEGSKA (reference sequence).

This clonotype was counted only a few times. V usage is TRBV6-5 and J usage is TRBJ2-3; no clear D gene. CDR3 length equals 14 residues. The V end lost 0 bases, the J end lost 3 bases, and 7 bases lay between the germline ends. CDR1 and CDR2 from the germline V gene are MNHEY and SVGAGI. The DNA of the CDR3 is TGTGCCAGCAGTTACTCGGGCAGAACAGATACGCAGTATTTT. Protein sequence: CASSYSGRTDTQYF.

This clonotype was counted between two and nine times. The chain couples TRBV6-1 to TRBJ2-2; possible D gene TRBD1, 6 bases. In germline, CDR1 is MNHNS, CDR2 SASEGT. The CDR3 loop spans 15 amino acids. The V end was cut by 6 bases, the J end by 6 bases, with 17 bases between. CDR3 in amino acids: CASRGTLGGAGELFF. CDR3 bases: TGTGCCAGCAGGGGGACACTCGGTGGTGCCGGGGAGCTGTTTTTT.

The chain combines TRBV6-2 or TRBV6-3 with TRBJ1-2; possibly TRBD1 for D (5 bases). V was pared by 4 bases and J by 0 bases, with 9 bases between. CDR3 length: 14 amino acids. Germline lookup yields CDR1 MNHEY and CDR2 SVGEGT. Here the CDR3 DNA reads TGTGCCAGCAGTTGGGGCAGTACTAACTATGGCTACACCTTC. This encodes CASSWGSTNYGYTF.

This clonotype turned up a few times. The chain carries TRBV15 and TRBJ2-2, with D perhaps being TRBD1 or TRBD2 (5 bases each). The CDR3 is made up of 15 amino acids. V lost 5 bases to trimming and J lost 5 bases, with 15 bases between them. Germline CDR1 reads LNHNV; CDR2 reads YYDKDF (reference sequence). The CDR3 coding sequence is TGTGCCACCAGCCGGACGAGGGGCAGTACCGGGGAGCTGTTTTTT. Residues: CATSRTRGSTGELFF.